A single sample is the source of the 13 T cell receptor beta chains below, sequenced in a study of low-dose radiotherapy and immunotherapy resistance in tumors. Specified time point: before trial treatment. Covering alpha and beta chains, TRAV- and TRBV-specific primers were used for the first-strand cDNA. With a V-primer adapter and a constant-region primer, TCRs were amplified for roughly 20 PCR cycles. TCRdb processed the reads anew with MiXCR; each CDR3 protein has one entry. Among tens of thousands of distinct CDR3 sequences listed, approximately 25% were seen once. The sample was PBMCs, taken before treatment. All receptors derive from a male donor with prostate cancer.

This clonotype occurred many times. This rearrangement joins TRBV29-1 to TRBJ1-2, with unresolved D. The CDR3 loop spans 11 amino acids. Germline-derived CDR1 and CDR2 are SQVTM and ANQGSEA. Trimming stripped 7 bases from V and 8 bases from J, with 14 bases between. This chain's CDR3 is CSGDPDGGYTF. DNA for the CDR3: TGCAGCGGGGATCCCGACGGGGGCTACACCTTC.

This clonotype has a count of ten or more. CDR3 nucleotides: TGTGCCAGCAGTTTATCAGGGACACCCCAGTACGAGCAGTACTTC. Translation: CASSLSGTPQYEQYF. This chain links TRBV28 with TRBJ2-7, with TRBD1 as a possible D gene (6 bases). The V end was cut by 1 base, the J end by 4 bases, with 14 bases between. Germline-derived CDR1 and CDR2 are MDHEN and SYDVKM. CDR3 length equals 15 residues.

This clonotype was seen ten or more times. This sequence joins TRBV29-1 and TRBJ2-4; 10 bases align to TRBD1. After removal of 7 bases from V and 7 bases from J, the junction contained 7 bases not matched to a gene. CDR3 length: 13 amino acids. Germline CDR1 SQVTM, CDR2 ANQGSEA. As DNA, the CDR3 is TGCAGCGGAATGACAGGGGGCGCGAACATTCAGTACTTC. Translation gives CSGMTGGANIQYF.

The chain combines TRBV15 with TRBJ2-5, with D possibly being TRBD1 (6 bases). The V end was cut by 0 bases, the J end by 3 bases, with 14 bases between. The germline V gene encodes CDR1 LNHNV and CDR2 YYDKDF (reference sequence). This CDR3 is 16 amino acids long. DNA for the CDR3: TGTGCCACCAGCAGAGAAATAGGGGGACCGGAAGAGACCCAGTACTTC. Residues: CATSREIGGPEETQYF.

This clonotype was seen at least ten times. The chain carries TRBV4-1 and TRBJ2-3; 10 positions match TRBD2. The germline gives CDR1 MGHRA, CDR2 YSYEKL. V lost 1 base and J lost 6; bases outside the gene matches: 13. The CDR3 totals 18 residues. The CDR3 coding sequence is TGCGCCAGCAGCCAAGGGCCTAGCGGGAGTGGGATCGGGGATACGCAGTATTTT. It translates to CASSQGPSGSGIGDTQYF.

This clonotype was seen many times. The gene calls are TRBV7-3 and TRBJ1-1; a weak D match, TRBD1 (6 bases). Germline lookup yields CDR1 SGHTA and CDR2 FQGTGA. The CDR3 length is 15 residues. Trimming took off 1 base at V and 1 base at J, with 10 bases between the two ends. The CDR3 region is CASSLIRTENTEAFF. The DNA of the CDR3 is TGTGCCAGCAGCTTAATTAGGACAGAGAACACTGAAGCTTTCTTT.

This clonotype has at least ten counts. The genes are TRBV29-1 and TRBJ2-6; 10 bases are shared with TRBD1. CDR3 length: 16 residues. Trimming removed 7 bases from V and 3 bases from J; junction bases left unmatched: 9. Germline assignment: CDR1 SQVTM and CDR2 ANQGSEA. CDR3: CSAGTGAIDGANVLTF. The CDR3, as DNA: TGCAGCGCTGGGACAGGGGCGATAGATGGGGCCAACGTCCTGACTTTC.

The chain carries TRBV5-1 and TRBJ2-4, with a tentative D call TRBD1 (6 bases). In germline, CDR1 is SGHRS, CDR2 YFSETQ. The CDR3 extends over 14 amino acids. V shed 4 bases and J shed 6 bases, with 14 bases lying between them. Written as DNA, the CDR3 is TGCGCCAGCAGCCCTCCGGGACAAGGAAACATTCAGTACTTC. Encoded protein: CASSPPGQGNIQYF.

The rearrangement joins TRBV25-1 to TRBJ1-2; D remains ambiguous. V shed 5 bases and J shed 0 bases, with 13 bases lying between them. This CDR3 region has 15 residues. The germline gives CDR1 MGHDK, CDR2 SYGVNS. The CDR3 sequence is CASSQPGTSNYGYTF. Written as DNA, the CDR3 is TGTGCCAGCAGTCAACCCGGAACGTCTAACTATGGCTACACCTTC.

Worth noting for this clonotype: A far more abundant clone sits one base away, making this likely a read error. The rearrangement joins TRBV28 to TRBJ2-5, with D unclear. Germline V CDR1 and CDR2: MDHEN, SYDVKM. The V end lost 3 bases, the J end lost 11 bases, and 16 bases lay between the germline ends. The CDR3 covers 13 residues. The CDR3 sequence is CASSLGPANEQYF. In nucleotides, the CDR3 is TGTGCCAGCAGTTTGGGTCCGGCCAATGAGCAGTACTTC.

A remark on this clonotype: Since a far larger clone is one base different, this is likely a read error. The V call is TRBV5-4, the J call TRBJ2-5; 10 bases are a match to TRBD2. The germline V gene encodes CDR1 SGHNT and CDR2 YYREEE (reference sequence). The CDR3 spans 17 residues. Losses at the gene ends were 0 bases for V and 11 bases for J; bases not matched to a gene: 16. Written as DNA, the CDR3 is TGTGCCAGCAGCTTGGGGGGGGGCGCTAGCGGGAGAAATGAGCAGTACTTC. The encoded protein is CASSLGGGASGRNEQYF.

This clonotype is labeled medium-sized. The chain is built from TRBV11-2 and TRBJ2-7; D may match TRBD1 or TRBD2 (5 bases each). The germline V gene has CDR1 SGHAT and CDR2 FQNNGV. Between the trimmed V and J ends, which lost 5 bases and 6 bases, there was a span of 17 bases. This CDR3 is 14 amino acids long. The CDR3, as DNA: TGTGCCAGCAGCGCCGCCGGGACGGTCCCCGAGCAGTACTTC. Amino acids: CASSAAGTVPEQYF.

Details on this clonotype: With a far larger clone one base away, a read error is the likely cause. This chain joins TRBV5-8 and TRBJ1-5; unclear D gene. Trimming stripped 2 bases from V and 0 bases from J, with 21 bases between. This CDR3 comprises 19 residues. Germline V gene data show CDR1 as SGHTS and CDR2 as YDEGEE. CDR3 nucleotides: TGTGCCAGCAGCTTAGATGAGGGCGGGATATTTAATAGCAATCAGCCCCAGCATTTT. Translation: CASSLDEGGIFNSNQPQHF.